Listed below are T cell receptor beta chains from one sample, sequenced in a study of sequential checkpoint blockade in melanoma. Assay used: immunoSEQ multiplex PCR; TCRdb lists only in-frame clones, some missing. This sample has some 5,400 clones, with around a fifth found just once. Material: tumor tissue (inferred from file names), obtained from a patient given nivolumab and ipilimumab in sequence. These TCRs come from a human donor with melanoma. CDR3s include the opening cysteine and the closing phenylalanine or tryptophan. D genes are given only for firm matches. Expanded clones get a size class; other rows say once, few or many, or leave the size out.

abundance: medium-sized
v_gene: TRBV6-8
len: 16
d_gene: TRBD1
j_gene: TRBJ2-3
CDR3nt: TGTGCCATTATCGATCGGGGACAGACAAGCACAGATACGCAGTATTTT
CDR3aa: CAIIDRGQTSTDTQYF

abundance: few
v_gene: TRBV28
len: 19
d_gene: -
j_gene: TRBJ2-6
CDR3nt: TGTGCCAGCAGTTCCCGGTGGGCACGCCGGGGCTCTGGGGCCAACGTCCTGACTTTC
CDR3aa: CASSSRWARRGSGANVLTF

abundance: few
v_gene: TRBV28
len: 14
d_gene: -
j_gene: TRBJ1-2
CDR3nt: TGTGCCAGCAGTTTAATTCCGGGACGTAGGGGCTACACCTTC
CDR3aa: CASSLIPGRRGYTF

abundance: -
v_gene: TRBV5-1
len: 15
d_gene: -
j_gene: TRBJ2-4
CDR3nt: TGCGCCAGCAGCTTGGGGGCCGGGGATGGAAACATTCAGTACTTC
CDR3aa: CASSLGAGDGNIQYF

abundance: medium-sized
v_gene: TRBV11-3
len: 18
d_gene: TRBD2
j_gene: TRBJ2-2
CDR3nt: TGTGCCAGCAGCATACCGACTAGCGGACACGCGAACACCGGGGAGCTGTTTTTT
CDR3aa: CASSIPTSGHANTGELFF

abundance: -
v_gene: TRBV4-1
len: 15
d_gene: -
j_gene: TRBJ1-4
CDR3nt: TGCGCCAGCAGCCAAGATTCCCGGAGTGGCGAAAAACTGTTTTTT
CDR3aa: CASSQDSRSGEKLFF

abundance: few
v_gene: TRBV21-1
len: 14
d_gene: -
j_gene: TRBJ1-5
CDR3nt: TGTGCCAGCAGCAAAGAATTGGGGAATCAGCCCCAGCATTTT
CDR3aa: CASSKELGNQPQHF

abundance: once
v_gene: TRBV18
len: 13
d_gene: -
j_gene: TRBJ2-1
CDR3nt: TGTGCCAGCTCACCACCCTCGGACAATGAGCAGTTCTTC
CDR3aa: CASSPPSDNEQFF

abundance: medium-sized
v_gene: TRBV19
len: 12
d_gene: -
j_gene: TRBJ1-1
CDR3nt: TGTGCCACCTTAGACCCGGGGGCTGAAGCTTTCTTT
CDR3aa: CATLDPGAEAFF

abundance: medium-sized
v_gene: TRBV12-2
len: 14
d_gene: -
j_gene: TRBJ2-2
CDR3nt: TGTGCCAATAGGACTCCATCGAACACCGGGGAGCTGTTTTTT
CDR3aa: CANRTPSNTGELFF

abundance: -
v_gene: TRBV5-1
len: 14
d_gene: -
j_gene: TRBJ1-2
CDR3nt: TGCGCCAGCAGCTTGGACGGATCTAACTATGGCTACACCTTC
CDR3aa: CASSLDGSNYGYTF

abundance: few
v_gene: TRBV11-3
len: 15
d_gene: TRBD1
j_gene: TRBJ2-1
CDR3nt: TGTGCCAGCAGCGCAGTACAGGGGGCGTACAATGAGCAGTTCTTC
CDR3aa: CASSAVQGAYNEQFF

abundance: many
v_gene: TRBV6-8
len: 14
d_gene: TRBD1
j_gene: TRBJ2-7
CDR3nt: TGTGCCAGCAGTGGACCGGGACAGTCCTACGAGCAGTACTTC
CDR3aa: CASSGPGQSYEQYF

abundance: few
v_gene: TRBV6-8
len: 15
d_gene: TRBD1
j_gene: TRBJ1-2
CDR3nt: TGTGCCAGCAGTCCGGGACAGATCGTACCCTATGGCTACACCTTC
CDR3aa: CASSPGQIVPYGYTF

abundance: -
v_gene: TRBV19
len: 15
d_gene: -
j_gene: TRBJ1-5
CDR3nt: TGTGCCAGTAGTCCCAGGGCCGGGGGCAATCAGCCCCAGCATTTT
CDR3aa: CASSPRAGGNQPQHF

abundance: -
v_gene: TRBV6-8
len: 12
d_gene: -
j_gene: TRBJ2-7
CDR3nt: TGTGCCAGCAGTTACGGGCGGGACGAGCAGTACTTC
CDR3aa: CASSYGRDEQYF

abundance: medium-sized
v_gene: TRBV9
len: 15
d_gene: -
j_gene: TRBJ1-2
CDR3nt: TGTGCCAGCAGCGCGGGCCCGACGGGGACTCGGGGCTACACCTTC
CDR3aa: CASSAGPTGTRGYTF

abundance: -
v_gene: TRBV28
len: 13
d_gene: -
j_gene: TRBJ2-5
CDR3nt: TGTGCCAGCAGTTTTGGTGCAATAGAGACCCAGTACTTC
CDR3aa: CASSFGAIETQYF

abundance: -
v_gene: TRBV5-1
len: 16
d_gene: -
j_gene: TRBJ2-7
CDR3nt: TGCGCCAGCAGCTTGGAGGTCAGCCTCTCGGGGAACGAGCAGTACTTC
CDR3aa: CASSLEVSLSGNEQYF

abundance: -
v_gene: TRBV7-1
len: 13
d_gene: -
j_gene: TRBJ1-2
CDR3nt: TGTGCCAGCAGCCCAGAATATTGGGATGGCTACACCTTC
CDR3aa: CASSPEYWDGYTF

abundance: -
v_gene: TRBV19
len: 16
d_gene: TRBD1
j_gene: TRBJ1-5
CDR3nt: TGTGCCAGTAGTACCTCCTGGGCAGGGGGCTATCAGCCCCAGCATTTT
CDR3aa: CASSTSWAGGYQPQHF

abundance: many
v_gene: TRBV28
len: 19
d_gene: TRBD2
j_gene: TRBJ2-5
CDR3nt: TGTGCCAGCAGTTCACTACCGGGACTAGCGGGGGATCAAAAAGAGACCCAGTACTTC
CDR3aa: CASSSLPGLAGDQKETQYF

abundance: few
v_gene: TRBV6-7
len: 14
d_gene: -
j_gene: TRBJ2-7
CDR3nt: TGTGCCAGCAACTCCTGGGGGACTGGCTACGAGCAGTACTTC
CDR3aa: CASNSWGTGYEQYF

abundance: medium-sized
v_gene: TRBV28
len: 14
d_gene: TRBD1
j_gene: TRBJ1-4
CDR3nt: TGTGCCAGCTCCCGGACAGGAGGCCTGGAAAAACTGTTTTTT
CDR3aa: CASSRTGGLEKLFF

abundance: medium-sized
v_gene: TRBV4-1
len: 16
d_gene: TRBD2
j_gene: TRBJ2-5
CDR3nt: TGCGCCAGCAGCCAAGAAGCGGGAGGGCCAGGGGAGACCCAGTACTTC
CDR3aa: CASSQEAGGPGETQYF

abundance: many
v_gene: TRBV9
len: 14
d_gene: -
j_gene: TRBJ2-7
CDR3nt: TGTGCCAGCAGCCCGGACGGATTCTCCTACGAGCAGTACTTC
CDR3aa: CASSPDGFSYEQYF

abundance: -
v_gene: TRBV18
len: 12
d_gene: -
j_gene: TRBJ2-7
CDR3nt: TGTGCCAGCTCACCATCCGGGAACGAGCAGTACTTC
CDR3aa: CASSPSGNEQYF

abundance: medium-sized
v_gene: TRBV6-8
len: 16
d_gene: TRBD2
j_gene: TRBJ2-3
CDR3nt: TGTGCCAGCAGCTCACTAGCGGGAGAGTTCACAGATACGCAGTATTTT
CDR3aa: CASSSLAGEFTDTQYF

abundance: many
v_gene: TRBV13
len: 16
d_gene: -
j_gene: TRBJ1-6
CDR3nt: TGTGCCAGCAGCTTAGAAGGTTCAGCGAATAATTCACCCCTCCACTTT
CDR3aa: CASSLEGSANNSPLHF

abundance: -
v_gene: TRBV15
len: 17
d_gene: TRBD2
j_gene: TRBJ2-3
CDR3nt: TGTGCCACCAGCGGAGAGGGGACTAGCGGGAGGACAGATACGCAGTATTTT
CDR3aa: CATSGEGTSGRTDTQYF

abundance: -
v_gene: TRBV12-5
len: 13
d_gene: -
j_gene: TRBJ2-3
CDR3nt: TGTGCTAGTGGTTTGGGGCCCACAGATACGCAGTATTTT
CDR3aa: CASGLGPTDTQYF

abundance: medium-sized
v_gene: TRBV11-3
len: 15
d_gene: -
j_gene: TRBJ2-1
CDR3nt: TGTGCCAGCAGCTTTTCAAGCGGCTTAGACAATGAGCAGTTCTTC
CDR3aa: CASSFSSGLDNEQFF

abundance: -
v_gene: TRBV14
len: 15
d_gene: -
j_gene: TRBJ2-3
CDR3nt: TGTGCCAGCAGCCAAGGCGGCGGCAGCACAGATACGCAGTATTTT
CDR3aa: CASSQGGGSTDTQYF

abundance: -
v_gene: TRBV6-8
len: 16
d_gene: -
j_gene: TRBJ2-1
CDR3nt: TGTGCCAGCAGCCTTACCCCCGAGGCAATCTACAATGAGCAGTTCTTC
CDR3aa: CASSLTPEAIYNEQFF

abundance: many
v_gene: TRBV6-8
len: 15
d_gene: -
j_gene: TRBJ2-3
CDR3nt: TGTGCCAGCAGCTTGTCAGGAGAGGGCATCGATACGCAGTATTTT
CDR3aa: CASSLSGEGIDTQYF

abundance: -
v_gene: TRBV30
len: 13
d_gene: -
j_gene: TRBJ2-2
CDR3nt: TGTGCCTGGAAGGATCTATACACCGGGGAGCTGTTTTTT
CDR3aa: CAWKDLYTGELFF

abundance: -
v_gene: TRBV11-3
len: 18
d_gene: TRBD2
j_gene: TRBJ2-4
CDR3nt: TGTGCCAGCAGCTTGGTTGCTAGCGGGAGCCTAGCCAAAAACATTCAGTACTTC
CDR3aa: CASSLVASGSLAKNIQYF

abundance: -
v_gene: TRBV25-1
len: 16
d_gene: -
j_gene: TRBJ1-2
CDR3nt: TGTGCCAGCAGTGAATTGGGCCACTCGCGGCGAAATGGCTACACCTTC
CDR3aa: CASSELGHSRRNGYTF

abundance: many
v_gene: TRBV11-3
len: 15
d_gene: -
j_gene: TRBJ2-5
CDR3nt: TGTGCCAGCAGCTTTGGGAGGAGACCCCAAGAGACCCAGTACTTC
CDR3aa: CASSFGRRPQETQYF

abundance: many
v_gene: TRBV6-8
len: 14
d_gene: -
j_gene: TRBJ2-1
CDR3nt: TGTGCCAGCGGACATGCTAATTCCTACAATGAGCAGTTCTTC
CDR3aa: CASGHANSYNEQFF

abundance: -
v_gene: TRBV10-2
len: 12
d_gene: -
j_gene: TRBJ2-5
CDR3nt: TGCGCCAGCAGTGACAACTTCAGGACCCAGTACTTC
CDR3aa: CASSDNFRTQYF

abundance: -
v_gene: TRBV28
len: 16
d_gene: -
j_gene: TRBJ1-3
CDR3nt: TGTGCCAGCAGACCTACGATTGGGGGTACTGGAAACACCATATATTTT
CDR3aa: CASRPTIGGTGNTIYF

abundance: few
v_gene: TRBV11-3
len: 14
d_gene: TRBD1
j_gene: TRBJ2-7
CDR3nt: TGTGCCAGCAGCTTGACAGGGGGCGCGGCCGAGCAGTACTTC
CDR3aa: CASSLTGGAAEQYF

abundance: few
v_gene: TRBV9
len: 19
d_gene: TRBD2
j_gene: TRBJ2-2
CDR3nt: TGTGCCAGCAGCGTAGGAATAGGACTAGCGGGGGAGAACACCGGGGAGCTGTTTTTT
CDR3aa: CASSVGIGLAGENTGELFF

abundance: -
v_gene: TRBV28
len: 15
d_gene: -
j_gene: TRBJ1-2
CDR3nt: TGTGCCAGCAGTACTACGGGCAGGGAGAGCTATGGCTACACCTTC
CDR3aa: CASSTTGRESYGYTF

abundance: many
v_gene: TRBV7-7
len: 15
d_gene: -
j_gene: TRBJ1-2
CDR3nt: TGTGCCAGCAGCTTGGACGGGGGATATAACTATGGCTACACCTTC
CDR3aa: CASSLDGGYNYGYTF

abundance: few
v_gene: TRBV28
len: 16
d_gene: -
j_gene: TRBJ2-2
CDR3nt: TGTGCCAGCAGTTTTGATTGGACGGAGAACACCGGGGAGCTGTTTTTT
CDR3aa: CASSFDWTENTGELFF

abundance: medium-sized
v_gene: TRBV11-3
len: 15
d_gene: TRBD2
j_gene: TRBJ2-1
CDR3nt: TGTGCCAGCAGCTTAGTCAGCGGGACCTACAATGAGCAGTTCTTC
CDR3aa: CASSLVSGTYNEQFF

abundance: large
v_gene: TRBV11-3
len: 16
d_gene: -
j_gene: TRBJ2-2
CDR3nt: TGTGCCAGCAGCCCTGGGGGGGGCGCGAACACCGGGGAGCTGTTTTTT
CDR3aa: CASSPGGGANTGELFF

abundance: few
v_gene: TRBV7-1
len: 13
d_gene: -
j_gene: TRBJ2-7
CDR3nt: TGTGCCAGCAGCTCGGGGGATCACTACGAGCAGTACTTC
CDR3aa: CASSSGDHYEQYF

abundance: -
v_gene: TRBV19
len: 14
d_gene: TRBD1
j_gene: TRBJ1-1
CDR3nt: TGTGCCAGTAGTACGGACAGGGCGAACACTGAAGCTTTCTTT
CDR3aa: CASSTDRANTEAFF

abundance: -
v_gene: TRBV18
len: 15
d_gene: -
j_gene: TRBJ1-4
CDR3nt: TGTGCCAGCTCCCACCTCTCTAGGGGTGGGGAAAAACTGTTTTTT
CDR3aa: CASSHLSRGGEKLFF

abundance: -
v_gene: TRBV30
len: 16
d_gene: -
j_gene: TRBJ2-2
CDR3nt: TGTGCCTGGAATTCGCCGGGGGCGGAGAACACCGGGGAGCTGTTTTTT
CDR3aa: CAWNSPGAENTGELFF

abundance: -
v_gene: TRBV6-8
len: 14
d_gene: -
j_gene: TRBJ2-1
CDR3nt: TGTGCCAGCAGGCTTACGATCGGATTCGATGAGCAGTTCTTC
CDR3aa: CASRLTIGFDEQFF

abundance: -
v_gene: TRBV9
len: 13
d_gene: TRBD1
j_gene: TRBJ2-7
CDR3nt: TGTGCCAGCAGCCGGACAGGGGTGTACGAGCAGTACTTC
CDR3aa: CASSRTGVYEQYF

abundance: -
v_gene: TRBV9
len: 14
d_gene: -
j_gene: TRBJ1-6
CDR3nt: TGTGCCAGCAGCCCCGGGACACCTAATTCACCCCTCCACTTT
CDR3aa: CASSPGTPNSPLHF

abundance: -
v_gene: TRBV29-1
len: 13
d_gene: -
j_gene: TRBJ2-1
CDR3nt: TGCAGCGTTGAAGGAGGGATTGGGGGCGAGCAGTTCTTC
CDR3aa: CSVEGGIGGEQFF

abundance: few
v_gene: TRBV6-8
len: 14
d_gene: TRBD1
j_gene: TRBJ1-1
CDR3nt: TGTGCCAGCAGCCCCCAGGGGGCGAGGACTGAAGCTTTCTTT
CDR3aa: CASSPQGARTEAFF

abundance: once
v_gene: TRBV5-1
len: 17
d_gene: TRBD1
j_gene: TRBJ2-2
CDR3nt: TGCGCCAGCAGCTTGGCCGGACAGGGCCGGTACACCGGGGAGCTGTTTTTT
CDR3aa: CASSLAGQGRYTGELFF